Here is one T cell receptor (beta chain) with its context. These data come from a study of CD8 T cells in Susac syndrome. This CDR3 spans 13 amino acids. Per germline, CDR1 LNHDA and CDR2 SQIVND (reference sequence). The ends were cut back, 1 base at V and 6 bases at J, with 6 bases in the middle. RNA in amounts of about 0.5 to 1 ug was reverse transcribed with random hexamers. TCRdb called the immunoSEQ multiplex PCR reads again in MiXCR, with one record for every CDR3 protein. The data show 90,000 or so distinct CDR3 sequences, approximately 92% seen once. TCR beta sequencing covered blood CD8+ and CD4+ T cells.

The receptor comes from a human donor in good health. The source material was CD8+ T cells from PBMCs. The chain links TRBV19 to TRBJ2-2; D is unresolved. Here the CDR3 DNA reads TGTGCCAGTAGTATAGGTGGATCCGGGGAGCTGTTTTTT. Translating gives CASSIGGSGELFF. The variable domain in full, completed from reference TRBV19 and TRBJ2-2, reads DGGITQSPKYLFRKEGQNVTLSCEQNLNHDAMYWYRQDPGQGLRLIYYSQIVNDFQKGDIAEGYSVSREKKESFPLTVTSAQKNPTAFYLCASSIGGSGELFFGEGSRLTVL.